This T cell receptor beta chain derives from a study of blood T cells in healthy people across ages (dated by TCRdb to the mid-2010s). About the full investigation: In model experiments, roughly one uniquely barcoded TCR beta cDNA molecule per two T cells was captured by template switching. Using deep sequencing normalized with unique cDNA molecular identifiers, the study measured how TCR beta repertoire diversity changes with age. The donors were divided into four age groups: young (average around 17 years), middle-aged (about 40), aged (under 70) and long-lived (around 80). To avoid experimental bias, donors of different ages were spread randomly across the sequencing lanes. Two additional independent replicas of 1 million unique cDNA reads from the same blood draw were analyzed for two donors (one aged 18 to 30 and one aged 80 or older).

Beyond this particular receptor, the publication reports: A strong correlation was found between observed TCR beta diversity and the percentage of naive T cells measured by flow cytometry. The CMV infection status of donors was not known, potentially confounding age-related changes in expanded clonotypes. Estimates of total diversity based on one million sequenced T cells were regarded as lower bounds and as underestimates. Since profiling was done on bulk unsorted PBMCs, naive and antigen-experienced compartments could not be conclusively compared. The long-lived group showed more naive CD4+ T cells, fewer expanded clones and increased TCR diversity than the aged group, suggesting age selection. Observed TCR beta diversity per million T cells fell roughly linearly with age, and a significant reduction was already apparent by age about 36.

To prepare the library, 5' RACE was applied. Sequencer: Illumina HiSeq 2500. The second PCR ran for about 7 to 11 cycles and used a J-beta primer mix along with a sample-barcoded 5' primer. A unique molecular identifier was introduced onto each TCR beta cDNA molecule by a template-switch 5' adaptor carrying 12 random nucleotides. At least 2.5 million CDR3-containing paired-end reads were obtained from each sample. The Mint cDNA synthesis kit, primed by a TRBC-specific oligonucleotide, was used to synthesize first-strand cDNA from all RNA. All cDNA was treated with uracil-DNA glycosylase and then went through a first 18-cycle PCR with the universal primers M1SS and BC2_uni_R. The paper's processing steps were these. For normalization, 1 million high-quality reads were randomly selected from each sample, with every read carrying a distinct molecular identifier. Reads sharing molecular identifiers were discarded rather than binned into consensus sequences. CDR3 identification, clonotype clustering and error correction used MiTCR with a Q25 quality threshold and the strictest error-elimination algorithm. A nonparametric unseen species model with Euler transformation was used to estimate a lower bound on total TCR beta diversity. TCRdb reran the public reads through fastp at Q25 and MiXCR, keeping productive beta chains. Every distinct CDR3 protein forms one entry, paired with its most common genes and DNA. V and J calls and clone size were set by TCRdb, not the authors. In this sample the table shows approximately 850,000 distinct CDR3 sequences, under 55% of which occur a single time. The leading ten clones occupy about 21% of the sample.

Donors were a few dozen systemically healthy Caucasian individuals from Russia aged 6 to 90 years. Each donor gave ten milliliters of peripheral blood, collected into EDTA-treated Vacutainer tubes. PBMCs were isolated by Ficoll-Paque density-gradient centrifugation, with at least 6.5 million obtained per sample. Trizol reagent was used to extract total RNA from the PBMCs, yielding at least 6 micrograms per sample. For every donor, flow cytometry on a PBMC aliquot measured the percentage of naive CD45RAhigh/CD27high T cells. On this clonotype itself: Its antigen remains undetermined. No per-base quality is available; no much larger clone lies one base away.

The CDR1 and CDR2 encoded by the germline V gene (reference sequence) are GTSNPN and SVGIG. Its CDR3 holds 14 amino acids, cysteine through phenylalanine. The read is trimmed to its CDR3 DNA, 42 bases read in frame from base 1. The receptor chain draws on TRBV30 and TRBJ2-5, with a tentative D gene TRBD2 over 7 matching bases. TRBJ2-7 matches the DNA end more closely, so the J call is doubtful. The clonotype comes from a man in his sixties in good health. Sequencing input: blood. The nucleotide sequence reads as follows: TGTGCCTGGAGTGTAGGAACAGGGAGGGACGAGCAGTACTTC. This codes for CAWSVGTGRDEQYF.